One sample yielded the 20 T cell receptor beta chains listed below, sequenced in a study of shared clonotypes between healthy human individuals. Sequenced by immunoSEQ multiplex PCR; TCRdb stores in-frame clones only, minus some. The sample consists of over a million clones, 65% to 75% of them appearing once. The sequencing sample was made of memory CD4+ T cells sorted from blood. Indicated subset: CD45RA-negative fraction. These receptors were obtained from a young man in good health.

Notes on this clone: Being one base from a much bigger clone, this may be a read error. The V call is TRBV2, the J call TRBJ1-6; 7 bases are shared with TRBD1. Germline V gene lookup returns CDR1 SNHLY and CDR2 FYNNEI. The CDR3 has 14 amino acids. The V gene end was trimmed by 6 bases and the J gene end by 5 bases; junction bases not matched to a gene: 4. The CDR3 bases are TGTGCCAGCAGCCGGGACAGAGATAATTCACCCCTCCACTTT. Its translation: CASSRDRDNSPLHF.

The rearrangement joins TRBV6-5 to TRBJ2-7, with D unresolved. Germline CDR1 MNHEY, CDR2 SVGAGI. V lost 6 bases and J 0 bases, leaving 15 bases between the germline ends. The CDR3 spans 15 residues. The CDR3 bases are TGTGCCAGCAGAATGACGCGCTCCTCCTCCTACGAGCAGTACTTC. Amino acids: CASRMTRSSSYEQYF.

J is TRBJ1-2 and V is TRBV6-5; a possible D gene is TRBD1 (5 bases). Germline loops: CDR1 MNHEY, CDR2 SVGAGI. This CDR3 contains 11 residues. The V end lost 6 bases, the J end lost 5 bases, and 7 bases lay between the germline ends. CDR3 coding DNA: TGTGCCAGCAGCGACAGTTATGGCTACACCTTC. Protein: CASSDSYGYTF.

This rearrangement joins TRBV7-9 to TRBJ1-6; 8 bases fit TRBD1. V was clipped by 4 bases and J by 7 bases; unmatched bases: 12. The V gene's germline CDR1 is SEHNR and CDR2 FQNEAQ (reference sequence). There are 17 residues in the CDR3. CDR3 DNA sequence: TGTGCCAGCAGCTCTACCCCCCCGGCAGGGGGCAATTCACCCCTCCACTTT. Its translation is CASSSTPPAGGNSPLHF.

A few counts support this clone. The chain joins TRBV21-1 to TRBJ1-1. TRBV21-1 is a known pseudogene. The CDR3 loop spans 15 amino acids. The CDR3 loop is CASRPRTRPNTEAFF. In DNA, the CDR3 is TGTGCCAGCAGACCGCGCACACGACCGAACACTGAAGCTTTCTTT.

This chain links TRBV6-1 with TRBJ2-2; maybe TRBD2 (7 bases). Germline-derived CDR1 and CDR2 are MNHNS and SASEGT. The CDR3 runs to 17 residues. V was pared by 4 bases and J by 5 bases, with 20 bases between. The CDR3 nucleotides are TGTGCCAGCAGTGCCCCGAGGGGGGGGTTAGAAACCGGGGAGCTGTTTTTT. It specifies CASSAPRGGLETGELFF.

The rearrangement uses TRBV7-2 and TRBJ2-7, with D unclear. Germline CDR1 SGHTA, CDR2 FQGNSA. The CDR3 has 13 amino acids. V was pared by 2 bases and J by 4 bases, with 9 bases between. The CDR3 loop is CASSLSQRYEQYF. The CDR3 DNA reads TGTGCCAGCAGCTTAAGCCAGCGATACGAGCAGTACTTC.

CDR3 sequence (DNA): TGTGCCAGCAGCCAACTGACAGGGTTTAGCAATCAGCCCCAGCATTTT. Amino acids: CASSQLTGFSNQPQHF. The chain couples TRBV28 to TRBJ1-5, with 7 bases identical to TRBD1. The CDR3 length is 16 residues. The ends lost 6 bases at V and 0 bases at J; junction bases unmatched: 8. Germline assignment: CDR1 MDHEN and CDR2 SYDVKM. The full variable domain, in which reference TRBV28 and TRBJ1-5 provide the parts outside the CDR3, is DVKVTQSSRYLVKRTGEKVFLECVQDMDHENMFWYRQDPGLGLRLIYFSYDVKMKEKGDIPEGYSVSREKKERFSLILESASTNQTSMYLCASSQLTGFSNQPQHFGDGTRLSIL.

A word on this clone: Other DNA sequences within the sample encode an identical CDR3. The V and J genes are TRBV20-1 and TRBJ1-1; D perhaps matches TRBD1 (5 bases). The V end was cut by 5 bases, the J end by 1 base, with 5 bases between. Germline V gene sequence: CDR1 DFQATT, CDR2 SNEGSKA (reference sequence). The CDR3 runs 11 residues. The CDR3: CSAQGNTEAFF. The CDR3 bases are TGCAGTGCTCAGGGGAACACTGAAGCTTTCTTT.

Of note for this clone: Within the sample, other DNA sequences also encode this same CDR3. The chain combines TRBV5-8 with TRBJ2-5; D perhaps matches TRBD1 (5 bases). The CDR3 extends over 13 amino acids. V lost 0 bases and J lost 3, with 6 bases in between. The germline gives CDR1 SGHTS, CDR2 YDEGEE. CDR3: CASSLDRKETQYF. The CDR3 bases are TGTGCCAGCAGCTTGGACAGGAAAGAGACCCAGTACTTC.

For the CDR3, the DNA is TGTGCCAGCAGCCGAGCCGGGGACGAAAAACTGTTTTTT. Encoded protein: CASSRAGDEKLFF. The J gene is TRBJ1-4, the V gene TRBV6-5; possibly TRBD1 for D (5 bases). This CDR3 contains 13 residues. V was clipped by 6 bases and J by 8 bases, with 13 bases between them. Germline values: CDR1 MNHEY, CDR2 SVGAGI.

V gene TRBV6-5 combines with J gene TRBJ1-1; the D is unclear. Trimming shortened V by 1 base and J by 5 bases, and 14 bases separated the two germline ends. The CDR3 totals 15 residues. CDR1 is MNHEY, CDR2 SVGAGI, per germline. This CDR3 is CASSYLPNAGTEAFF. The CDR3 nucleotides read TGTGCCAGCAGTTACTTACCTAATGCGGGGACTGAAGCTTTCTTT.

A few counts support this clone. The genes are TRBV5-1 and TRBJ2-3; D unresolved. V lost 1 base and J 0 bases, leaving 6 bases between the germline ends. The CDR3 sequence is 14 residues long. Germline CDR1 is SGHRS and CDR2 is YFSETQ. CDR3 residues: CASSLSDSTDTQYF. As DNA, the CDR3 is TGCGCCAGCAGCTTGTCGGACAGCACAGATACGCAGTATTTT.

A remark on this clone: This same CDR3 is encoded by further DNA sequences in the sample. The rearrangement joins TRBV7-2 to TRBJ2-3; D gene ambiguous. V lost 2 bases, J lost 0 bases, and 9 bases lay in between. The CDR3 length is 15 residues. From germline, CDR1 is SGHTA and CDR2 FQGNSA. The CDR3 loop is CASSLQLSSTDTQYF. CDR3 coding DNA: TGTGCCAGCAGCTTACAGCTTTCTAGCACAGATACGCAGTATTTT. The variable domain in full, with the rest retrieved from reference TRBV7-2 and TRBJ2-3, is GAGVSQSPSNKVTEKGKDVELRCDPISGHTALYWYRQSLGQGLEFLIYFQGNSAPDKSGLPSDRFSAERTGGSVSTLTIQRTQQEDSAVYLCASSLQLSSTDTQYFGPGTRLTVL.

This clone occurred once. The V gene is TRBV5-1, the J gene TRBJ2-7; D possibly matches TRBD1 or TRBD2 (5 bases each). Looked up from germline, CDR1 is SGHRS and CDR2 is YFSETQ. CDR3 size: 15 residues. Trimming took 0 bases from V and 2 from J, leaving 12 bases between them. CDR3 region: CASSLDGAGPYEQYF. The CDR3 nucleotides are TGCGCCAGCAGCTTGGATGGGGCGGGCCCCTACGAGCAGTACTTC.

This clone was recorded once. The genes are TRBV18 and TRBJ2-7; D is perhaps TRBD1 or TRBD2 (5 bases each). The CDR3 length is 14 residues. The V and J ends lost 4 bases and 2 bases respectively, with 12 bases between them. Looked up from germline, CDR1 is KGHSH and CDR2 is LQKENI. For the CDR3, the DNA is TGTGCCAGCTCACGGTCCAGGGACCCCTACGAGCAGTACTTC. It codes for CASSRSRDPYEQYF.

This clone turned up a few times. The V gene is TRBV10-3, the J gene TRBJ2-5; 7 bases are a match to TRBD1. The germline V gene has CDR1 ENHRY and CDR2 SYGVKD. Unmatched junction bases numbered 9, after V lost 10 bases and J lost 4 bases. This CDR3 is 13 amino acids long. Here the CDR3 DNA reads TGTGCCAACGACAGGGTATGGGGAGAGACCCAGTACTTC. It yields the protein CANDRVWGETQYF.

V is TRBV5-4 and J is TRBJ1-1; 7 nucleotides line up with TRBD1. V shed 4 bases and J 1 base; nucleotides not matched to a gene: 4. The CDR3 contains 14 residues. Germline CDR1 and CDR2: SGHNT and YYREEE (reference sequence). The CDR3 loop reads CASSGTVRNTEAFF. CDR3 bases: TGTGCCAGCAGCGGGACAGTGAGGAACACTGAAGCTTTCTTT.

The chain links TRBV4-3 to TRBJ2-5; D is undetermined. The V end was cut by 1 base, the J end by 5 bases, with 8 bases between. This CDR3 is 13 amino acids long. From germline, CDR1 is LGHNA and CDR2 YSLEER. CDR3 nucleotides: TGCGCCAGCAGCCAAGGAAGAGGCGAGACCCAGTACTTC. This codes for CASSQGRGETQYF.

CDR3 DNA sequence: TGTGCCAGCAGCGTGGGACAGGCCGACTCTGGAAACACCATATATTTT. Encoded protein: CASSVGQADSGNTIYF. The J gene is TRBJ1-3, the V gene TRBV11-2; TRBD1 matches at 8 bases. V was clipped by 5 bases and J by 0 bases; unmatched bases: 6. From germline, CDR1 is SGHAT and CDR2 FQNNGV. CDR3 length: 16 residues.